This TCR beta chain was observed in a study of neoadjuvant anti-PD-1 for oral cavity cancer. Study context: Patients without progression got a fourth dose around day 43.

CDR3 length: 11 residues. Trimming removed 7 bases at V and 7 bases at J, with 10 bases between. CDR1 and CDR2 (germline): SNHLY, FYNNEI. Assay used: immunoSEQ multiplex PCR; TCRdb lists only in-frame clones, some missing. The data show approximately 74,000 clones, under 85% seen once. The source is a person between 40 and 80 years old with oral cavity squamous cell carcinoma. This chain links TRBV2 with TRBJ1-1, with a possible D match to TRBD1 (5 bases). The material was PBMCs, obtained before nivolumab (anti-PD-1) treatment. The CDR3, as DNA: TGTGCCAGCAAGGAGGACATTGAAGCTTTCTTT. Its protein is CASKEDIEAFF.